Each of the 7 T cell receptor beta chains below was sequenced from the same sample in a study of T cell repertoires in cytomegalovirus infection (dated by TCRdb to between 2018 and 2021). The sample was run on an Illumina HiSeq 1500. The public reads were run again by TCRdb, first through fastp at Q25 and then through MiXCR, and only productive beta chains were kept. Each entry is one CDR3 protein sequence, shown with its most common DNA and genes. This sample holds roughly 720,000 distinct CDR3 sequences; under 40% were observed only once. The ten largest clones take up roughly 2.9% of the sample. Sequences were obtained from PBMCs. Source of these receptors: a human donor in good health (CMV status not recorded). Some clones in this sample may be carry-over from other donors' samples.

This clonotype has just one count. The rearrangement links TRBV24-1 to TRBJ1-1, with D possibly TRBD1 on 6 matching bases. The V end lost 1 base, the J end lost 8 bases, and 10 bases lay between the germline ends. The germline gives CDR1 KGHDR, CDR2 SFDVKD. This CDR3 has 13 amino acids. CDR3 region: CATSDLGQTEAFF. The CDR3 DNA sequence: TGTGCCACCAGTGATTTAGGACAGACAGAAGCTTTCTTT.

The CDR3 region is CASTTGYEQYF. CDR3 DNA: TGTGCCAGCACCACAGGGTACGAGCAGTACTTC. The chain has TRBV28 and TRBJ2-7, with a possible D match to TRBD1 (6 bases). V was cut by 7 bases and J by 4 bases, with 8 bases left in between. CDR1 is MDHEN and CDR2 is SYDVKM in the germline V gene. The CDR3 spans 11 residues.

The gene calls are TRBV11-2 and TRBJ2-3; D is unclear. Germline V gene sequence: CDR1 SGHAT, CDR2 FQNNGV. V gave up 5 bases and J gave up 5 bases, with 11 bases separating them. The CDR3 length is 13 residues. The CDR3 is CASSPTDGDTQYF. The CDR3 nucleotides are TGTGCCAGCAGCCCAACCGACGGAGATACGCAGTATTTT.

The V and J genes are TRBV7-9 and TRBJ2-7; D is undetermined. Trimming left V 6 bases short and J 0 bases short, with 6 bases between. Germline-derived CDR1 and CDR2 are SEHNR and FQNEAQ (reference sequence). The CDR3 runs to 12 residues. This CDR3 is CASRVSSYEQYF. CDR3 DNA sequence: TGTGCCAGCAGGGTGAGCTCCTACGAGCAGTACTTC.

V gene TRBV15 combines with J gene TRBJ1-2; D not certain. The CDR3 covers 13 residues. Germline V gene sequence: CDR1 LNHNV, CDR2 YYDKDF (reference sequence). Trimming took off 1 base at V and 4 bases at J, with 7 bases between the two ends. For the CDR3, the DNA is TGTGCCACCAGCAGAGGAAGAGCCTATGGCTACACCTTC. It encodes CATSRGRAYGYTF.

V usage is TRBV18 and J usage is TRBJ2-6; the D gene is possibly TRBD2 (6 bases). The CDR3 is 18 residues long. Trimming removed 3 bases at V and 0 bases at J, with 15 bases between. The germline V gene has CDR1 KGHSH and CDR2 LQKENI. The CDR3 reads CASSPGGWSHSGANVLTF. In nucleotides, the CDR3 is TGTGCCAGCTCACCCGGAGGGTGGTCCCACTCTGGGGCCAACGTCCTGACTTTC.

This chain joins TRBV2 and TRBJ1-5; D not resolved. The CDR3 loop spans 12 amino acids. Trimming cost V 8 bases and J 2 bases, with 7 bases left between them. Looked up from germline, CDR1 is SNHLY and CDR2 is FYNNEI. The CDR3 DNA follows: TGTGCCAGCCAGCGCGGCAATCAGCCCCAGCATTTT. Translation: CASQRGNQPQHF. Complete variable domain (other parts from reference TRBV2 and TRBJ1-5): EPEVTQTPSHQVTQMGQEVILRCVPISNHLYFYWYRQILGQKVEFLVSFYNNEISEKSEIFDDQFSVERPDGSNFTLKIRSTKLEDSAMYFCASQRGNQPQHFGDGTRLSIL.